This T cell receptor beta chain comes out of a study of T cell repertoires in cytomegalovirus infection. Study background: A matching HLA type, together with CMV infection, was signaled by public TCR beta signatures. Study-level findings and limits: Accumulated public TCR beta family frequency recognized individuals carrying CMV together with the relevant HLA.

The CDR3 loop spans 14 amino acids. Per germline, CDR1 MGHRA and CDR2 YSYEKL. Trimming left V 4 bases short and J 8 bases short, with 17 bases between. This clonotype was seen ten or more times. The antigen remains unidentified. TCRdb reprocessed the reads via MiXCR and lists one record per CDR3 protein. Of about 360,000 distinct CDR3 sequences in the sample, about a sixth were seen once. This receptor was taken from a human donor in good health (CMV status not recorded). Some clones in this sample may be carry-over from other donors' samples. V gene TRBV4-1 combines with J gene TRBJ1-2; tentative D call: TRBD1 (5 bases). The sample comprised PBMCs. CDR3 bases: TGCGCCAGCAGCCCTCACAGGATACTAAGAGGCTACACCTTC. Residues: CASSPHRILRGYTF.